The clone carrying this TCR beta chain appeared a few times. The V segment lost 6 bases and the J segment 2 bases; nucleotides outside the gene matches: 4. From germline, CDR1 is LNHNV and CDR2 YYDKDF (reference sequence). The CDR3 has 15 residues. The data originate from a study of OX40 agonist ivuxolimab in advanced cancers. Individuals having autoimmune disease history or systemic immunosuppression were not enrolled. The repertoire was sequenced with immunoSEQ multiplex PCR; TCRdb's copy has only in-frame clones and lacks some. Of about 21,000 clones listed, about 79% are singletons. The chain has TRBV15 and TRBJ2-3; TRBD2 aligns across 11 bases. This material consisted of CD4+ or CD8+ T cells sorted from blood, taken in a trial of the OX40 agonist ivuxolimab. This TCR was recovered from an adult with an advanced solid tumor such as melanoma, head and neck, liver or kidney cancer. CDR3 sequence (DNA): TGTGCCACCAGTAAGGGACTAGCGGACACAGATACGCAGTATTTT. It yields the protein CATSKGLADTDTQYF.